The following is a TCR beta chain sequence with its context. The sample comes from a study of cytomegalovirus exposure and HLA in healthy donors. 60 Vbeta and 13 Jbeta primers were used in PCR. TCRdb's copy holds only in-frame clones and misses some; the assay was immunoSEQ multiplex PCR. The sample contains about 180,000 clones, more than 60% of which appear only once. V dropped 5 bases and J dropped 3; count of bases not matched to a gene: 17. The germline CDR1 and CDR2 sequences are SGHVS and FQNEAQ. This CDR3 contains 18 residues. The receptor comes from a man aged 18 to 35 in good health and CMV-seronegative. Sequenced input: PBMCs. The V call is TRBV7-8, the J call TRBJ1-2; 8 bases map to TRBD1. This CDR3 is CASSPSGTGSHGYYGYTF. As DNA, the CDR3 is TGTGCCAGCAGCCCGTCGGGGACAGGTTCTCATGGGTACTATGGCTACACCTTC.